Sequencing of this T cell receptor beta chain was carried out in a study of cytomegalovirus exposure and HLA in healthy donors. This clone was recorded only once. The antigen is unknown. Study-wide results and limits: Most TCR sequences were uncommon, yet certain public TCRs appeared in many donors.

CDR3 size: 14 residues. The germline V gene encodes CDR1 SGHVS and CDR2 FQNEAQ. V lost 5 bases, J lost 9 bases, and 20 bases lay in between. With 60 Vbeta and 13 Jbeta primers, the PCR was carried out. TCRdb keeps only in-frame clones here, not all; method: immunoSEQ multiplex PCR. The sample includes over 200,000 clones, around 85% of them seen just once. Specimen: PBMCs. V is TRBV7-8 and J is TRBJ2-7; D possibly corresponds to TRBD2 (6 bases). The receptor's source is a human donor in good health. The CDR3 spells CASSLPGLDVGQYF. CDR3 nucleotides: TGTGCCAGCAGCCTACCGGGACTCGATGTGGGGCAGTACTTC. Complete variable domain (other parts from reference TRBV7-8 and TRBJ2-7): GAGVSQSPRYKVAKRGQDVALRCDPISGHVSLFWYQQALGQGPEFLTYFQNEAQLDKSGLPSDRFFAERPEGSVSTLKIQRTQQEDSAVYLCASSLPGLDVGQYFGPGTRLTVT.